The clone carrying this TCR beta chain has a single count. Its antigen remains unidentified. The CDR3 runs to 17 residues. CDR1 is MNHEY, CDR2 SMNVEV, per germline (reference sequence). A multiplex PCR was run with 60 Vbeta primers and 13 Jbeta primers. Data came from immunoSEQ multiplex PCR; TCRdb stores just in-frame clones and leaves some out. The sample carries around 300,000 clones, 80% to 90% recorded once. The sample belongs to a study of cytomegalovirus exposure and HLA in healthy donors. Study-level findings and limits: Cytomegalovirus-associated status was assigned to fewer than 200 TCR beta chains. Per published reports, the classifier diagnosed cytomegalovirus status with high specificity and sensitivity. Later analysis suggested links between common viral pathogens and several top significant clusters.

Sequencing was performed on PBMCs. The chain uses TRBV27 and TRBJ2-5, with 9 bases identical to TRBD2. The J call may be incorrect, as the DNA end agrees better with TRBJ2-7. The TCR was taken from a woman in her late teens or twenties in good health and CMV-seronegative. Here the CDR3 DNA reads TGTGCCAGCAGTCATCGGCCGGGACTAGCTCCTCTGGGCGAGCAGTACTTC. It translates to CASSHRPGLAPLGEQYF.